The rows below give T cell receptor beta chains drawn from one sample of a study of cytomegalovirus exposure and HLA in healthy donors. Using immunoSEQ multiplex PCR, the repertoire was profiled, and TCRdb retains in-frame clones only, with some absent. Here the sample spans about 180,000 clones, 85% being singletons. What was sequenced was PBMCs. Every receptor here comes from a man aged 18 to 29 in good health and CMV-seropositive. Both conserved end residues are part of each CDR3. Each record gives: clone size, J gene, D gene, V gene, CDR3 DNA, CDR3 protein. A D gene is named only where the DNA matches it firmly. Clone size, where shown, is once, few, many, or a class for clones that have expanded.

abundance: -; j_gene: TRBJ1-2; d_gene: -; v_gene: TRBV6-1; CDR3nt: TGTGCCAGCAGCCAGGGAAATGCCGCGGGGGGCTACACCTTC; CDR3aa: CASSQGNAAGGYTF
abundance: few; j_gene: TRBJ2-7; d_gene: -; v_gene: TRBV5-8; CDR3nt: TGTGCCAGCGAGTTCCGGTACGAGCAGTACTTC; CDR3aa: CASEFRYEQYF
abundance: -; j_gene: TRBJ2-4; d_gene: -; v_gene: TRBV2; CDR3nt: TGTGCCAGCGTCGGGGAGTGGAACATTCAGTACTTC; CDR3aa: CASVGEWNIQYF
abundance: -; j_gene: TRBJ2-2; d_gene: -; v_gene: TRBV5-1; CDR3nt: TGCGCCAGCAGCTCCAGGACGAACACCGGGGAGCTGTTTTTT; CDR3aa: CASSSRTNTGELFF
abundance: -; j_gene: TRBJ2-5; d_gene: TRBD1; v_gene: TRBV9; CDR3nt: TGTGCCAGCAGCGAGGACGGGACAGGGCGTGCGGAGACCCAGTACTTC; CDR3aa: CASSEDGTGRAETQYF
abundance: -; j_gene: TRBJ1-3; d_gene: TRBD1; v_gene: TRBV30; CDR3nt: TGTGCCTGGAGTCCCGGACAGGGGGCTGGAAACACCATATATTTT; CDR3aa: CAWSPGQGAGNTIYF
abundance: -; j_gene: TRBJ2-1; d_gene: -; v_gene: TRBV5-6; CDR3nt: TGTGCCAGCAGCTTGAGGCGGGTATCCTACAATGAGCAGTTCTTC; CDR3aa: CASSLRRVSYNEQFF
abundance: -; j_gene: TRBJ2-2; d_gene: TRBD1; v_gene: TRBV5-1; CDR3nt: TGCGCCAGCAGCCCACAGGGGGATGACACCGGGGAGCTGTTTTTT; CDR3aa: CASSPQGDDTGELFF
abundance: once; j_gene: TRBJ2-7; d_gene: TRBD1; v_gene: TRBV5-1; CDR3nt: TGCGCCAGCAGCCCCGGGAACAGGGGCGACGAGCAGTACTTC; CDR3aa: CASSPGNRGDEQYF
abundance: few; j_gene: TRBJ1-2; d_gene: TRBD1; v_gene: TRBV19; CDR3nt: TGTGCCAGTAGTATAGTTCCGCCGGGACAGGGGACCTTCTATGGCTACACCTTC; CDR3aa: CASSIVPPGQGTFYGYTF
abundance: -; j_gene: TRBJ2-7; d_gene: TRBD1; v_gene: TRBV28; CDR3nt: TGTGCCAGCACCTTCTCCCGGGACAGAGGCTACGAGCAGTACTTC; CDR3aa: CASTFSRDRGYEQYF
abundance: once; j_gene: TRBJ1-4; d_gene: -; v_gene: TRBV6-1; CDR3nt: TGTGCCAGCAGTGAAGCGAAGGGGAAGAGGGGGAAACTGTTTTTT; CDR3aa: CASSEAKGKRGKLFF
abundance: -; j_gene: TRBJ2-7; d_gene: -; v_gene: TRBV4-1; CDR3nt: TGCGCCAGCAGCCAAGAGCAGGGAACCTACGAGCAGTACTTC; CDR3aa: CASSQEQGTYEQYF
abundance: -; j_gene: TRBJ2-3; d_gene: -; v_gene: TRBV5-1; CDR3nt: TGCGCCAGCAGCTTGAACTCATTAAACACAGATACGCAGTATTTT; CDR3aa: CASSLNSLNTDTQYF
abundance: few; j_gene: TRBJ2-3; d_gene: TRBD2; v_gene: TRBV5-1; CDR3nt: TGCGCCAGCAGCTTGGGACCTGGACAGTATGCGGGAGGGCCCCAGTATTTT; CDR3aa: CASSLGPGQYAGGPQYF
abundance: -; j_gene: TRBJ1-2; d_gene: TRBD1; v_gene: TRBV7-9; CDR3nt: TGTGCCAGCAGCCCCCCGACGGTGGTTCAGGGGGCGCGTGGCTACACCTTC; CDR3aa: CASSPPTVVQGARGYTF
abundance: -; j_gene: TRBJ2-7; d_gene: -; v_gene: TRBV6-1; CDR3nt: TGTGCCAGCAGTGAAGGGGCCTCGGAGCAGTACTTC; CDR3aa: CASSEGASEQYF
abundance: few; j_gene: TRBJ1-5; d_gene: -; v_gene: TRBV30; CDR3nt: TGTGCCTGGAGTGATCCAGGGAGCAATCAGCCCCAGCATTTT; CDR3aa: CAWSDPGSNQPQHF
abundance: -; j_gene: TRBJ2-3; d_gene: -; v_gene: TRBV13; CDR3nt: TGTGCCAGCAGCTTGACGAGGGTAGATACGCAGTATTTT; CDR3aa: CASSLTRVDTQYF
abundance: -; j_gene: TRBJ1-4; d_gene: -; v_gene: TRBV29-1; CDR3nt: TGCAGCGTTGAGGTCTCAGGGGATGTAGAAAAACTGTTTTTT; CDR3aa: CSVEVSGDVEKLFF
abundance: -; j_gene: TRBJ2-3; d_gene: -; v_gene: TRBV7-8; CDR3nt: TGTGCCAGCAGCTTCGGAGGCAGGCTCACAGATACGCAGTATTTT; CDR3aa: CASSFGGRLTDTQYF
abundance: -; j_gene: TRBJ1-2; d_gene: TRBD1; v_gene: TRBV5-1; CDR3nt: TGCGCCAGCGGGGACAGCTATGGCTACACCTTC; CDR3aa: CASGDSYGYTF
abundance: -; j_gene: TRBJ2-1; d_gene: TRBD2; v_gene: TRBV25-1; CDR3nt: TGTGCCAGCAGTCGGGGGACTAGCGCCTCCTACAATGAGCAGTTCTTC; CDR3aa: CASSRGTSASYNEQFF
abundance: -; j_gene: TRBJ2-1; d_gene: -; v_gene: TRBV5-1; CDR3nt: TGCGCCAGCAGCTCAAATCACAATGAGCAGTTCTTC; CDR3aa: CASSSNHNEQFF
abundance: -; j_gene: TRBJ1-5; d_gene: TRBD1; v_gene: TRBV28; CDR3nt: TGTGCCAGCAGTTTGCATCAGGGGGAGAATCAGCCCCAGCATTTT; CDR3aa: CASSLHQGENQPQHF
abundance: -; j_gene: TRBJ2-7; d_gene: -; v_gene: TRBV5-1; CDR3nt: TGCGCCAGCAGCTTAAGGACGGGCAGGGACGAGCAGTACTTC; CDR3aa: CASSLRTGRDEQYF
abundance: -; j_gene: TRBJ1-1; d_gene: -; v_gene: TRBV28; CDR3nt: TGTGCCAGCAGTTTGGAGGTGAACACTGAAGCTTTCTTT; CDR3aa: CASSLEVNTEAFF
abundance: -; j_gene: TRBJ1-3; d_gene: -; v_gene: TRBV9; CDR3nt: TGTGCCAGCAGCCCTAGGGGGGGGGACACCATATATTTT; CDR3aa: CASSPRGGDTIYF
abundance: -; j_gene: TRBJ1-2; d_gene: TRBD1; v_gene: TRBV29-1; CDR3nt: TGCAGCGTTGAAGTTGTACCGGGACAGAGGGATGGCTACACCTTC; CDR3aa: CSVEVVPGQRDGYTF
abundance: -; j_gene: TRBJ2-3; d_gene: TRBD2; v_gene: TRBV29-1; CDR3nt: TGCAGCGTTGAGATAGCGGGAGGGCCGGGTCATCTCACAGATACGCAGTATTTT; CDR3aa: CSVEIAGGPGHLTDTQYF
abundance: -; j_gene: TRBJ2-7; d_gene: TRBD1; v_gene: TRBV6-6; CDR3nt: TGTGCCAGCAGTTACACCGGGGACAGGGCCTACGAGCAGTACTTC; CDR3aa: CASSYTGDRAYEQYF
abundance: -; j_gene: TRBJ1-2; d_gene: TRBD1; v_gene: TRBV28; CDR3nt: TGTGCCAGCAGTTTATACCCAGGGGGAGGCTATGGCTACACCTTC; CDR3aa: CASSLYPGGGYGYTF
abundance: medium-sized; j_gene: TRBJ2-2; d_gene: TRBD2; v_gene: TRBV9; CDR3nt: TGTGCCAGCAGTCCGGGGGGATCCTCCGGGGAGCTGTTTTTT; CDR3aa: CASSPGGSSGELFF
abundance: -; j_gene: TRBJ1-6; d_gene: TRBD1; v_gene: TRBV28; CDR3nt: TGTGCCAGCAGTCAAGGGACAGGAGGGTCCGTTTACAATTCACCCCTCCACTTT; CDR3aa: CASSQGTGGSVYNSPLHF
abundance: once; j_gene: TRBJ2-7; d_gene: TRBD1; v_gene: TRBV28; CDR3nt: TGTGCCAGCAGTTTGCCAACAGGACAGGCAACCTACGAGCAGTACTTC; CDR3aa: CASSLPTGQATYEQYF
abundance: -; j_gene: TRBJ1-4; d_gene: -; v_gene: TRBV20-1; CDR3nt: TGCAGTGCTAGTGGCGGTGAAAAACTGTTTTTT; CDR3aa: CSASGGEKLFF
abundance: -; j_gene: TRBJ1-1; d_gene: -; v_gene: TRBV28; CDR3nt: TGTGCCAGCAGGGGGCTGTGGGGGGGGCGAGGCACTGAAGCTTTCTTT; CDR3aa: CASRGLWGGRGTEAFF
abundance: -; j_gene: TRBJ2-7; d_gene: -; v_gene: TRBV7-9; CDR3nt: TGTGCCAGCAGCTCGGGAAACGAGCAGTACTTC; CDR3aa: CASSSGNEQYF
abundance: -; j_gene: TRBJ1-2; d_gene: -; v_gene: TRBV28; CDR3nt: TGTGCCAGCAGTTCGCCCCGGGTCGTTGAGGGCTACACCTTC; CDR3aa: CASSSPRVVEGYTF
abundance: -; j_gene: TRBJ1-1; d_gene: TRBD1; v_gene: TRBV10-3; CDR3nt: TGTGCCTCGACGTCGGGACAGTCTTTGAACACTGAAGCTTTCTTT; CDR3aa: CASTSGQSLNTEAFF
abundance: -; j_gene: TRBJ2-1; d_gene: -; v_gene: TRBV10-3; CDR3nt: TGTGCCATCAGTGTGATCTCCGGGGATGAGCAGTTCTTC; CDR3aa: CAISVISGDEQFF
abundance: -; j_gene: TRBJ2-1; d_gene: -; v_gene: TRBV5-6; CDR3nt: TGTGCCAGCAGCTTGGCGGGAGCCGTACATGAGCAGTTCTTC; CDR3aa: CASSLAGAVHEQFF
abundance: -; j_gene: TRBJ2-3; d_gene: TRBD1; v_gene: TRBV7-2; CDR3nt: TGTGCCAGCAGCTTAGTAGGGGGCCGATCCGATACGCAGTATTTT; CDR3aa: CASSLVGGRSDTQYF
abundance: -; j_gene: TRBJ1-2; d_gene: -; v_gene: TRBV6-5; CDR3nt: TGTGCCAGCAGGTCCCGGGGGTTAGCTGGCTACACCTTC; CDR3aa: CASRSRGLAGYTF
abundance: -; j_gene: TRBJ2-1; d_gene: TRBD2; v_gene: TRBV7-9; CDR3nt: TGTGCCAGCAGCTTACAGGGACTAGCGAATGAGCAGTTCTTC; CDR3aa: CASSLQGLANEQFF
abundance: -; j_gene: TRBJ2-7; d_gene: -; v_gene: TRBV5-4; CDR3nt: TGTGCCAGCAGCTTGGGTCAGGGGATATCCTACGAGCAGTACTTC; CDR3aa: CASSLGQGISYEQYF
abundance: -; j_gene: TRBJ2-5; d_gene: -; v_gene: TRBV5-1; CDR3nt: TGCGCCAGCAGCTTGGCGGGATCGGAGACCCAGTACTTC; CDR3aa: CASSLAGSETQYF
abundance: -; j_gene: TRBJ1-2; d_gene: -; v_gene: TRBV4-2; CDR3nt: TGTGCCAGCAGCCAAGATCCCGGAGGGGTCCTTGGCTACACCTTC; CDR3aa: CASSQDPGGVLGYTF
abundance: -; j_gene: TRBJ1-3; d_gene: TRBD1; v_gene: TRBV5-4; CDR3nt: TGTGCCAGCAGCTCCGGACAGGGGAGGGACACCATATATTTT; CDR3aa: CASSSGQGRDTIYF
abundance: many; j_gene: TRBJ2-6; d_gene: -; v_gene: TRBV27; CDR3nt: TGTGCCAGCAGTTATAACTCTGGGGCCAACGTCCTGACTTTC; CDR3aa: CASSYNSGANVLTF
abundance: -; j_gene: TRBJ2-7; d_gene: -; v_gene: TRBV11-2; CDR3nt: TGTGCCAGCAGCTCCACCCAGTGGGCGCGCCACGAGCAGTACTTC; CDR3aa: CASSSTQWARHEQYF
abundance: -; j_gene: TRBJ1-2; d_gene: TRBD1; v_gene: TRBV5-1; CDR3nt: TGCGCCAGCAGGACAGGGCCGGTTGGCGGCTACACCTTC; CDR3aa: CASRTGPVGGYTF